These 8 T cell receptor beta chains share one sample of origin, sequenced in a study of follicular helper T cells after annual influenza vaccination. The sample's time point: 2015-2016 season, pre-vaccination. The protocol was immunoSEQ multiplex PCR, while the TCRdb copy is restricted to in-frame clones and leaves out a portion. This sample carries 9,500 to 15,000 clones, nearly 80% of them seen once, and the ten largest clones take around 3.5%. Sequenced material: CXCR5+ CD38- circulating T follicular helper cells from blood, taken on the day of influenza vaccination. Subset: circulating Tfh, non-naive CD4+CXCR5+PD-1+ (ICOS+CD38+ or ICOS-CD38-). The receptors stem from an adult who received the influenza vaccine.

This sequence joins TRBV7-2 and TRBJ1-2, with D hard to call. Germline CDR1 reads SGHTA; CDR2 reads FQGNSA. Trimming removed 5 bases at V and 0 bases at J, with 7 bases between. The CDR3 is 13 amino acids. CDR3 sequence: CASSASANYGYTF. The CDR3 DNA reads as TGTGCCAGCAGCGCGTCCGCTAACTATGGCTACACCTTC.

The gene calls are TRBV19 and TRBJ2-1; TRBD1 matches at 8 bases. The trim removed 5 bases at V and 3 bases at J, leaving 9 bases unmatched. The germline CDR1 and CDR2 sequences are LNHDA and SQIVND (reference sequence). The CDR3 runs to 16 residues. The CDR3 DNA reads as TGTGCCAGTAGTGACTCCGGGACAGGAGACTACAATGAGCAGTTCTTC. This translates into CASSDSGTGDYNEQFF.

The CDR3 sequence is CAVQGDSAGANVLTF. In DNA form, the CDR3 reads TGTGCCGTCCAGGGGGACAGTGCTGGGGCCAACGTCCTGACTTTC. The chain links TRBV28 to TRBJ2-6, with 7 bases that match TRBD1. CDR1 is MDHEN, CDR2 SYDVKM, per germline. The V segment lost 11 bases and the J segment 2 bases; nucleotides outside the gene matches: 9. This CDR3 spans 15 amino acids.

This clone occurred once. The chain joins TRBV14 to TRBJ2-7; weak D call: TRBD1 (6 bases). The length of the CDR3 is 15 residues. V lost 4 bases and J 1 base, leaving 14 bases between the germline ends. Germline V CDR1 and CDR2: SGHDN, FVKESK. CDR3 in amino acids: CASSPLIQGSYEQYF. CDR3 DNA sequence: TGTGCCAGCAGCCCGCTCATACAGGGATCCTACGAGCAGTACTTC. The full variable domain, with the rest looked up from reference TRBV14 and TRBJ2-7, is EAGVTQFPSHSVIEKGQTVTLRCDPISGHDNLYWYRRVMGKEIKFLLHFVKESKQDESGMPNNRFLAERTGGTYSTLKVQPAELEDSGVYFCASSPLIQGSYEQYFGPGTRLTVT.

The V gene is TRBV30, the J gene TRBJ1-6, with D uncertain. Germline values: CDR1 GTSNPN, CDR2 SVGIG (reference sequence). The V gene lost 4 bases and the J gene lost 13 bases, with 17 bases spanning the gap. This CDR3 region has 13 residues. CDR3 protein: CAWNHRLGFPLHF. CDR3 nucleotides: TGTGCCTGGAACCATCGACTTGGATTCCCCCTCCACTTT.

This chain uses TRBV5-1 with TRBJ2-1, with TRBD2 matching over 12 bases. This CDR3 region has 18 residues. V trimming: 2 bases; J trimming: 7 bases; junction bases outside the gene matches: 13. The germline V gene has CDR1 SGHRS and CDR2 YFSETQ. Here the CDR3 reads CASSFGLAGGPSGNEQFF. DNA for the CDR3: TGCGCCAGCAGCTTCGGGCTAGCGGGGGGGCCGTCGGGGAATGAGCAGTTCTTC.

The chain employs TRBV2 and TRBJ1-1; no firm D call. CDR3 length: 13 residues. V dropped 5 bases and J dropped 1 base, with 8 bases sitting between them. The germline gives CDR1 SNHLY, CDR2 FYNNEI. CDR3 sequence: CASSLGRNTEAFF. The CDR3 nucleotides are TGTGCCAGCAGTCTGGGGAGGAACACTGAAGCTTTCTTT.

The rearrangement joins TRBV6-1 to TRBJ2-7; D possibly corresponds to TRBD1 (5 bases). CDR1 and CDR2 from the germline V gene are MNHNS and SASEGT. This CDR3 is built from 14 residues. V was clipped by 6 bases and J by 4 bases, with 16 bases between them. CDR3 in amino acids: CASRGWQGEYEQYF. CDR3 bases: TGTGCCAGCAGGGGTTGGCAGGGCGAATACGAGCAGTACTTC.